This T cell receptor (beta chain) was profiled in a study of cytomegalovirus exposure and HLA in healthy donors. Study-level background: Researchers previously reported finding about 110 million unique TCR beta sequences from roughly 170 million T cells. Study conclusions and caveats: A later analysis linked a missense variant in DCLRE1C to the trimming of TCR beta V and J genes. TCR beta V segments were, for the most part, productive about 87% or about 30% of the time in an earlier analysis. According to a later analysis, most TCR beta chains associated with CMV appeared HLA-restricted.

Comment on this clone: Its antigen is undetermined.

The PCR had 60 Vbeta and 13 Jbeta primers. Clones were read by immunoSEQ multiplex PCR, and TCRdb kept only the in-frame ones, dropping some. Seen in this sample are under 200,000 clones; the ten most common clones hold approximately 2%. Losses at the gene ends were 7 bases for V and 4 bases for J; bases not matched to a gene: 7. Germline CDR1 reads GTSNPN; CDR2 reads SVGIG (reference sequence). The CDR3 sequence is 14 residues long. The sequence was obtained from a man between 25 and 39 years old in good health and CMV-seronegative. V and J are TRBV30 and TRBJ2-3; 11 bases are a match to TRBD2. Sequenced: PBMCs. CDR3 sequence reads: CALTSGRGPDTQYF. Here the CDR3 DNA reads TGTGCCTTAACTAGCGGGAGAGGACCAGATACGCAGTATTTT.